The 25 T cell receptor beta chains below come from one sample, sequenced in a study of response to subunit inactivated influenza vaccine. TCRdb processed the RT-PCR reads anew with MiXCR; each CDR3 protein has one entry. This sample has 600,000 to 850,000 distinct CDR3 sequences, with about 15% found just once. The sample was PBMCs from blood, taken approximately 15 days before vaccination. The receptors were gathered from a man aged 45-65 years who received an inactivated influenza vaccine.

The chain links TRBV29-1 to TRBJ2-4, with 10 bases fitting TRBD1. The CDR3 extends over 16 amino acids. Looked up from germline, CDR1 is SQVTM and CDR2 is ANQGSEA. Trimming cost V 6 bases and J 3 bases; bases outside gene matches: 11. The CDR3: CSVGRDRGIVKNIQYF. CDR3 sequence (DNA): TGCAGCGTGGGGCGGGACAGGGGAATTGTCAAAAACATTCAGTACTTC.

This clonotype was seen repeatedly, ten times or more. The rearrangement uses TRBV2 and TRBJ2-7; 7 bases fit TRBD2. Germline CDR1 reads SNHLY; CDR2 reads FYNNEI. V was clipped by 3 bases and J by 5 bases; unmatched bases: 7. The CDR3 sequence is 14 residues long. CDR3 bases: TGTGCCAGCAGTGAGGGGAGGGATAGGGACGAGCAGTACTTC. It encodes CASSEGRDRDEQYF. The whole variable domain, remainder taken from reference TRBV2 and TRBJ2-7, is EPEVTQTPSHQVTQMGQEVILRCVPISNHLYFYWYRQILGQKVEFLVSFYNNEISEKSEIFDDQFSVERPDGSNFTLKIRSTKLEDSAMYFCASSEGRDRDEQYFGPGTRLTVT.

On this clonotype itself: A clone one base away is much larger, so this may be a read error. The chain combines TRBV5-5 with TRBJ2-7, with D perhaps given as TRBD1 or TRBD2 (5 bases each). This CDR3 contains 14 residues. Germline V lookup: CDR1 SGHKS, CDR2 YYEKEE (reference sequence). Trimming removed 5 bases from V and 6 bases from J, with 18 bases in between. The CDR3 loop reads CASSPGTDLFEQYF. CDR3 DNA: TGTGCCAGCAGTCCCGGGACGGACCTCTTCGAGCAGTACTTC.

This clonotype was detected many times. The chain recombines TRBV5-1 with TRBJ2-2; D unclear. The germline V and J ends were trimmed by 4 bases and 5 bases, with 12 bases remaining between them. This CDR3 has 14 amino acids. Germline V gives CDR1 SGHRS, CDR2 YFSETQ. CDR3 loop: CASSGGTGTGELFF. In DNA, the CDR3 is TGCGCCAGCAGCGGCGGAACCGGGACCGGGGAGCTGTTTTTT.

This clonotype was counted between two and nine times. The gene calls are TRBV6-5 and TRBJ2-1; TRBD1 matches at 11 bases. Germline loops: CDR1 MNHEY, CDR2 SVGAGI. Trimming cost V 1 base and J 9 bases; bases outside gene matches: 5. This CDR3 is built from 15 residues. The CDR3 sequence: CASSYLGQGGSEQFF. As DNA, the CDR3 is TGTGCCAGCAGTTACTTGGGACAGGGGGGCAGTGAGCAGTTCTTC.

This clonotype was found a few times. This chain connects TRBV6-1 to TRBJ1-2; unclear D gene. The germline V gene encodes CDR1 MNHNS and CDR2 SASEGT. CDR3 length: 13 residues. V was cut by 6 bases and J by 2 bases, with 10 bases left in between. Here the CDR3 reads CASRRTWNYGYTF. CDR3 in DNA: TGTGCCAGCAGGAGGACCTGGAACTATGGCTACACCTTC.

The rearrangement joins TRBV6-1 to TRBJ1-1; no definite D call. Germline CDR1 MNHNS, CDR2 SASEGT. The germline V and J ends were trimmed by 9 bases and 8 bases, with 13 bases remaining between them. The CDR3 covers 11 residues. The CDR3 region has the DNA TGTGCCAGTGTTTATCTGGTCGAAGCTTTCTTT. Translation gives CASVYLVEAFF.

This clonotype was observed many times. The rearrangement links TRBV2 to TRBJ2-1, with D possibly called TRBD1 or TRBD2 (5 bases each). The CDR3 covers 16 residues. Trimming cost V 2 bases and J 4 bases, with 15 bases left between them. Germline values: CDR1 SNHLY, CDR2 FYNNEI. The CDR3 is CASSEFPGTPYNEQFF. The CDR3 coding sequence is TGTGCCAGCAGTGAATTTCCCGGGACCCCTTACAATGAGCAGTTCTTC.

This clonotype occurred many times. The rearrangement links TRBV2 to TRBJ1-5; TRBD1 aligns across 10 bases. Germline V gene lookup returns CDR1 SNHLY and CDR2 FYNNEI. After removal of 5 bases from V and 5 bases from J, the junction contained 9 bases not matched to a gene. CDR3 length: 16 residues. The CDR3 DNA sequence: TGTGCCAGCAGTTCCTCTACCGGGACAGGGGATCAGCCCCAGCATTTT. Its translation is CASSSSTGTGDQPQHF.

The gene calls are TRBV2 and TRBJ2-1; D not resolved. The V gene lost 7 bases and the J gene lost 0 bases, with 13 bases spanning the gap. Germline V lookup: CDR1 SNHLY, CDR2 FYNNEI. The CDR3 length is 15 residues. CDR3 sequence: CASKDAWSSYNEQFF. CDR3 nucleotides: TGTGCCAGCAAGGACGCATGGAGCTCCTACAATGAGCAGTTCTTC.

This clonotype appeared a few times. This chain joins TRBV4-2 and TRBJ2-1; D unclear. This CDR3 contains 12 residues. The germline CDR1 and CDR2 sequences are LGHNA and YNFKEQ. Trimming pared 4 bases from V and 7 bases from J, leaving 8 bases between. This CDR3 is CASSRTENEQFF. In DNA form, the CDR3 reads TGTGCCAGCAGCCGTACCGAAAATGAGCAGTTCTTC.

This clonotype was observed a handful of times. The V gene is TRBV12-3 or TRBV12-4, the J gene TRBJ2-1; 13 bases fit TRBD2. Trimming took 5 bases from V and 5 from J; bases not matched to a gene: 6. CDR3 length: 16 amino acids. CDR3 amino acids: CASSPTSGGADNEQFF. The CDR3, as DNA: TGTGCCAGCAGTCCTACTAGCGGGGGGGCCGACAATGAGCAGTTCTTC.

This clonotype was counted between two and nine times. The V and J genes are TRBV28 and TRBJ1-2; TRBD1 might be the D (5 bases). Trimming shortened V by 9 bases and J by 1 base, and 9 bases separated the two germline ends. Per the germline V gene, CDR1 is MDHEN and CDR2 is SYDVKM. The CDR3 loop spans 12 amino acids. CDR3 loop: CASRQRNYGYTF. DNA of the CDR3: TGTGCCAGTAGACAGCGTAACTATGGCTACACCTTC.

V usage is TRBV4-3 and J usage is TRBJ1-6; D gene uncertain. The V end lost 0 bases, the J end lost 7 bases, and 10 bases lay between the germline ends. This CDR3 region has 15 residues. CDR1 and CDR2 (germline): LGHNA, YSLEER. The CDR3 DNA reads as TGCGCCAGCAGCCAAGAACGGAGCCAGAATTCACCCCTCCACTTT. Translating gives CASSQERSQNSPLHF.

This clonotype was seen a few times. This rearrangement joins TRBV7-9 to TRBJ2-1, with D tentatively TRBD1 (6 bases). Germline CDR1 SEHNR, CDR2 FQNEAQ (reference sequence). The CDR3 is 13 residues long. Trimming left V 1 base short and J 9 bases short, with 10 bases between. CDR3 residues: CASSLEWGPEQFF. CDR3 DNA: TGTGCCAGCAGCTTAGAGTGGGGGCCTGAGCAGTTCTTC.

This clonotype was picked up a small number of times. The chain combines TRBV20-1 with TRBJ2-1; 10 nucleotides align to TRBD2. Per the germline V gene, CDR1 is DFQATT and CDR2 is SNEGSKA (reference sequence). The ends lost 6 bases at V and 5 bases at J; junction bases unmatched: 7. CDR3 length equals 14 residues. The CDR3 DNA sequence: TGCAGTGCCCCTCTAGCGGGAGTAAACAATGAGCAGTTCTTC. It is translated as CSAPLAGVNNEQFF.

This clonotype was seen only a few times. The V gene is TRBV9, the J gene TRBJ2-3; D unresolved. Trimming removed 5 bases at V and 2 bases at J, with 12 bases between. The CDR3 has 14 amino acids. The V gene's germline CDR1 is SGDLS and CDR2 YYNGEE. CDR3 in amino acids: CASSAGANTDTQYF. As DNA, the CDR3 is TGTGCCAGCAGTGCAGGAGCGAACACAGATACGCAGTATTTT.

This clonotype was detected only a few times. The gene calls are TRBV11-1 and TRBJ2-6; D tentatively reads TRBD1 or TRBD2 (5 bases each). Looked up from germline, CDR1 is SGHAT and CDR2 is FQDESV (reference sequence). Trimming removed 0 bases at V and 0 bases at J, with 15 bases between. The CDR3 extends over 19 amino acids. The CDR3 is CASSLANGGWTSGANVLTF. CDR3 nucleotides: TGTGCCAGCAGCTTAGCAAATGGGGGTTGGACCTCTGGGGCCAACGTCCTGACTTTC.

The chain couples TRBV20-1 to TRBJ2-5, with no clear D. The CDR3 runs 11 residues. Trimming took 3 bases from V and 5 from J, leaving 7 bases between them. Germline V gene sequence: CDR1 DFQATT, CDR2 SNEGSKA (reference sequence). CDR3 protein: CSASVMETQYF. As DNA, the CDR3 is TGCAGTGCTAGCGTCATGGAGACCCAGTACTTC.

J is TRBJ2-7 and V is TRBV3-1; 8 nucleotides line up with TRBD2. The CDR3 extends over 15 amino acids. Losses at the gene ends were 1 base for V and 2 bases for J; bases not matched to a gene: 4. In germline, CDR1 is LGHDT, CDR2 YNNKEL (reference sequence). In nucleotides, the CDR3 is TGTGCCAGCAGCCAAGCTAGCGGGCGAGCCTACGAGCAGTACTTC. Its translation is CASSQASGRAYEQYF.

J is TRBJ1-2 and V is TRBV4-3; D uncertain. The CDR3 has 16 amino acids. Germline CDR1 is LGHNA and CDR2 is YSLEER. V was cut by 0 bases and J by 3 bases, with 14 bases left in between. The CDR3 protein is CASSQDLRVEHYGYTF. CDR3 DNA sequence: TGCGCCAGCAGCCAAGATCTGAGGGTCGAGCACTATGGCTACACCTTC.

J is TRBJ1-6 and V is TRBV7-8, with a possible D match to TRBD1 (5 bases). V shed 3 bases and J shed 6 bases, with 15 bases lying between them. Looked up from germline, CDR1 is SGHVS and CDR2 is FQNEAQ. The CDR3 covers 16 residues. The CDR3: CASSFSTGRLNSPLHF. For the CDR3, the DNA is TGTGCCAGCAGCTTTTCGACGGGACGGCTTAATTCACCCCTCCACTTT.

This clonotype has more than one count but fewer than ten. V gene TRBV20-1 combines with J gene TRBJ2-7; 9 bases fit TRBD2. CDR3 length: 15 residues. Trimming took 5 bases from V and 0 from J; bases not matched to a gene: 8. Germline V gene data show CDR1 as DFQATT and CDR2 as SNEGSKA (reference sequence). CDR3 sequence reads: CSAGPAGGISYEQYF. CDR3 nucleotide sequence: TGCAGTGCTGGCCCAGCGGGGGGCATCTCCTACGAGCAGTACTTC.

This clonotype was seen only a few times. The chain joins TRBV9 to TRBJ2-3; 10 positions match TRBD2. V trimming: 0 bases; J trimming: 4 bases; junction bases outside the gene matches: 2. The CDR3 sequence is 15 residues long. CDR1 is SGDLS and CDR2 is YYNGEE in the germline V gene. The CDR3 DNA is TGTGCCAGCAGCGTAGAAGGGACTAGCGCAGATACGCAGTATTTT. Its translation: CASSVEGTSADTQYF.

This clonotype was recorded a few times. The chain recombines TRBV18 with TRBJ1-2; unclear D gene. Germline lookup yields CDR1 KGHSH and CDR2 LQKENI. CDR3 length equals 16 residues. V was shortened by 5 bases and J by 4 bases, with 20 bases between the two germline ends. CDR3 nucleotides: TGTGCCAGCTCATTTTCGGCGGTTCGGGGAGGCTATGGCTACACCTTC. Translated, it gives CASSFSAVRGGYGYTF.